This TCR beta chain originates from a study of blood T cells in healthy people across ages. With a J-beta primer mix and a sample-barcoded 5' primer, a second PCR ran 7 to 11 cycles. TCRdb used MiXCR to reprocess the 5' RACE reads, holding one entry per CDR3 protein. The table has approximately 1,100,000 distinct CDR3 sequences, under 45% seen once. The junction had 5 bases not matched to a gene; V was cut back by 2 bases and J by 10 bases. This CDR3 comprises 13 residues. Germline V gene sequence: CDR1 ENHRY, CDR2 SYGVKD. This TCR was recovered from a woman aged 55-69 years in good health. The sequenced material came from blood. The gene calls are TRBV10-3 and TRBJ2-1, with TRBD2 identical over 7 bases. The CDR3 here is CAISEVGEGEQFF. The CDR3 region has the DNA TGTGCCATCAGTGAGGTGGGGGAGGGCGAGCAGTTCTTC.